Below, 22 T cell receptor beta chains from the same sample are listed, as sequenced in a study of blood T cells in healthy people across ages. Then a second PCR, running roughly 7 to 11 cycles, was carried out with a sample-barcoded 5' primer and a J-beta primer mix. From the 5' RACE reads, TCRdb called clonotypes with MiXCR, one entry per CDR3 protein. The sample contains roughly 1,700,000 distinct CDR3 sequences, about 30% of which appear only once. The sample was blood. The receptors were sampled from a woman between 25 and 40 years old in good health.

This chain joins TRBV12-3 or TRBV12-4 and TRBJ2-3; D is unclear. Trimming pared 3 bases from V and 3 bases from J, leaving 13 bases between. The CDR3 loop spans 15 amino acids. The CDR3 DNA reads as TGTGCCAGCAGTTTCAACGGCCTACGAACAGATACGCAGTATTTT. Translated, it gives CASSFNGLRTDTQYF.

Note on this clonotype: Germline and junction disagree at one end, which may indicate a read error. This rearrangement joins TRBV20-1 to TRBJ2-3; 12 positions agree with TRBD2. This CDR3 has 13 residues. Per germline, CDR1 DFQATT and CDR2 SNEGSKA (reference sequence). The CDR3 sequence is CSAVLAGGDMQYF. For the CDR3, the DNA is TGCAGTGCCGTACTAGCGGGGGGAGATATGCAGTATTTT.

This clonotype came up many times. The chain couples TRBV7-3 to TRBJ2-1, with 12 bases that match TRBD2. The CDR3 has 19 residues. The germline V gene encodes CDR1 SGHTA and CDR2 FQGTGA. Losses at the gene ends were 1 base for V and 6 bases for J; bases not matched to a gene: 13. Written as DNA, the CDR3 is TGTGCCAGCAGCTTAATTCCCCGGCTTTCTAGCGGGGGGGCCAATGAGCAGTTCTTC. Its translation: CASSLIPRLSSGGANEQFF.

This chain's CDR3 is CANTIRGQSTDTQYF. Here the CDR3 DNA reads TGTGCCAACACTATCCGAGGACAGAGCACAGATACGCAGTATTTT. V and J are TRBV12-3 or TRBV12-4 and TRBJ2-3; tentatively, D is TRBD1 (6 bases). The CDR3 extends over 15 amino acids. V was clipped by 10 bases and J by 0 bases, with 17 bases between them.

A remark on this clonotype: A read error may account for a junction end that differs from germline. The chain couples TRBV20-1 to TRBJ1-3; D remains ambiguous. The germline V gene encodes CDR1 DFQATT and CDR2 SNEGSKA (reference sequence). The CDR3 extends over 13 amino acids. The CDR3 loop reads CSATGNSGDTIYF. The CDR3 DNA is TGCAGTGCTACGGGTAATTCTGGAGACACCATATATTTT.

This clonotype has more than one count but fewer than ten. The chain has TRBV12-3 or TRBV12-4 and TRBJ2-4; D may correspond to TRBD1 or TRBD2 (5 bases each). V lost 5 bases and J lost 8, with 13 bases in between. The CDR3 is 13 amino acids. CDR3 bases: TGTGCCAGCAGTCCGGGACCTCGGGACATTCAGTACTTC. As protein: CASSPGPRDIQYF.

This clonotype was seen at least ten times. The chain recombines TRBV4-3 with TRBJ2-1; D possibly uses TRBD1 or TRBD2 (6 bases each). CDR3 length: 16 amino acids. Germline CDR1 LGHNA, CDR2 YSLEER. Trimming pared 0 bases from V and 8 bases from J, leaving 17 bases between. Here the CDR3 DNA reads TGCGCCAGCAGCCAAGAGTGGGGGGCGCGGGCAGATGAGCAGTTCTTC. Residues: CASSQEWGARADEQFF.

The J gene is TRBJ2-4, the V gene TRBV7-9; D gene unclear. The CDR3 length is 15 residues. V was clipped by 1 base and J by 13 bases, with 20 bases between them. CDR1 is SEHNR and CDR2 is FQNEAQ in the germline V gene (reference sequence). DNA of the CDR3: TGTGCCAGCAGCTTAGGAGCCCCCAGGTCTGGAGAGCAGTACTTC. The encoded protein is CASSLGAPRSGEQYF.

The rearrangement joins TRBV12-3 or TRBV12-4 to TRBJ2-2, with D unresolved. The CDR3 is 14 amino acids. The V and J ends lost 7 bases and 2 bases respectively, with 11 bases between them. CDR3 in amino acids: CASTIHRNTGELFF. DNA of the CDR3: TGTGCCAGCACAATCCACAGAAACACCGGGGAGCTGTTTTTT.

The rearrangement uses TRBV12-3 or TRBV12-4 and TRBJ2-5; possibly TRBD1 for D (5 bases). The DNA end is a closer match to TRBJ2-7, so the J assignment may be wrong. The length of the CDR3 is 15 residues. The CDR3 region is CASSRQGGLRVEQYF. CDR3 sequence (DNA): TGTGCCAGCAGTCGGCAGGGTGGTCTACGGGTCGAGCAGTACTTC.

This chain joins TRBV9 and TRBJ2-4; TRBD1 aligns across 7 bases. The CDR3 sequence is 13 residues long. V dropped 4 bases and J dropped 7; count of bases not matched to a gene: 5. Germline V gene data show CDR1 as SGDLS and CDR2 as YYNGEE. This CDR3 reads CASSIRDSNIQYF. The CDR3 region has the DNA TGTGCCAGCAGCATCCGGGACAGCAACATTCAGTACTTC.

The rearrangement joins TRBV14 to TRBJ2-3; TRBD1 aligns across 9 bases. The CDR3 length is 15 residues. Germline CDR1 reads SGHDN; CDR2 reads FVKESK. The ends lost 3 bases at V and 6 bases at J; junction bases unmatched: 7. CDR3 in DNA: TGTGCCAGCAGCCAGCAACAGGGGGCCGGGGATACGCAGTATTTT. The encoded protein is CASSQQQGAGDTQYF.

The V call is TRBV30, the J call TRBJ2-7; D ambiguous. Germline V gene lookup returns CDR1 GTSNPN and CDR2 SVGIG (reference sequence). The CDR3 loop spans 13 amino acids. V was trimmed by 8 bases and J by 0 bases, leaving 14 bases between them. The CDR3 spells CAVSGQSSYEQYF. The CDR3 bases are TGTGCCGTGAGTGGGCAGAGCTCCTACGAGCAGTACTTC. Using reference TRBV30 and TRBJ2-7 for the parts outside the CDR3, the full variable domain is SQTIHQWPATLVQPVGSPLSLECTVEGTSNPNLYWYRQAAGRGLQLLFYSVGIGQISSEVPQNLSASRPQDRQFILSSKKLLLSDSGFYLCAVSGQSSYEQYFGPGTRLTVT.

The chain uses TRBV10-3 and TRBJ2-6, with a tentative D call TRBD1 (6 bases). The CDR3 consists of 20 residues. V lost 6 bases to trimming and J lost 0 bases, with 24 bases between them. Germline CDR1 and CDR2: ENHRY and SYGVKD. CDR3: CAIRSPQDSPHHSGANVLTF. DNA of the CDR3: TGTGCCATCAGATCTCCCCAGGACAGCCCCCACCACTCTGGGGCCAACGTCCTGACTTTC.

The sample holds a few counts of this clonotype. With a much larger clone just one base away, this may be a read error. This chain joins TRBV5-5 and TRBJ2-5; D might be TRBD2 (5 bases). Germline lookup yields CDR1 SGHKS and CDR2 YYEKEE (reference sequence). This CDR3 has 15 residues. Deletions cut 2 bases from V and 5 bases from J, with 16 bases between. The CDR3 DNA sequence: TGTGCCAGCAGCTTAACCACGGGGAGTGTGGAGACCCAGTACTTC. It is translated as CASSLTTGSVETQYF.

A word on this clonotype: Because the CDR3 is missing its conserved closing phenylalanine or tryptophan, this is likely a read error. The genes are TRBV11-2 and TRBJ1-3, with D maybe TRBD1 (5 bases). The CDR3 has 16 residues. Trimming removed 0 bases at V and 0 bases at J, with 9 bases between. Germline loops: CDR1 SGHAT, CDR2 FQNNGV. The CDR3 coding sequence is TGTGCCAGCAGCTTAGAGTTCGGGGGCTCTGGAAACACCATATATTTG. This encodes CASSLEFGGSGNTIYL.

The genes are TRBV2 and TRBJ1-1, with D maybe TRBD1 (6 bases). Trimming removed 6 bases at V and 11 bases at J, with 19 bases between. CDR3 length: 13 residues. CDR1 is SNHLY, CDR2 FYNNEI, per germline. CDR3 nucleotide sequence: TGTGCCAGCAGACTAGGGGGGGGGAGGCAGGCTTTCTTT. Translating it yields CASRLGGGRQAFF.

This clonotype was observed a handful of times. The CDR3 nucleotides are TGTGCCAGCAGTTTAAACGGGGGTTACAATTCACCCCTCCACTTT. It specifies CASSLNGGYNSPLHF. This rearrangement joins TRBV12-3 or TRBV12-4 to TRBJ1-6; possible D gene TRBD1, 5 bases. The CDR3 contains 15 residues. The germline V and J ends were trimmed by 2 bases and 7 bases, with 12 bases remaining between them.

In regard to this clonotype: A read error may account for a junction end that differs from germline. V is TRBV9 and J is TRBJ2-3; the D gene is possibly TRBD1 (5 bases). CDR3 length: 14 amino acids. Germline CDR1 reads SGDLS; CDR2 reads YYNGEE. The CDR3 is CASSVDRFTGTQYF. CDR3 DNA: TGTGCCAGCAGCGTAGACAGGTTCACAGGTACGCAGTATTTT.

This chain connects TRBV15 to TRBJ2-3; 7 bases align to TRBD1. The length of the CDR3 is 17 residues. With V trimmed by 2 bases and J by 3 bases, 11 bases remained unmatched. CDR1 and CDR2 from the germline V gene are LNHNV and YYDKDF (reference sequence). The CDR3 nucleotides read TGTGCCACCAGCAGAAAATCGGGACAGTCGACGACAGATACGCAGTATTTT. It codes for CATSRKSGQSTTDTQYF.

This clonotype was seen more than once but under ten times. The rearrangement uses TRBV7-9 and TRBJ2-7; TRBD2 aligns across 8 bases. Looked up from germline, CDR1 is SEHNR and CDR2 is FQNEAQ (reference sequence). The CDR3 contains 15 residues. The trim removed 5 bases at V and 0 bases at J, leaving 6 bases unmatched. The CDR3 here is CASSQSGSSSYEQYF. The DNA for the CDR3 is TGTGCCAGCAGCCAGAGCGGGAGCAGCTCCTACGAGCAGTACTTC.

V gene TRBV6-6 combines with J gene TRBJ1-5, with D tentatively TRBD1 (6 bases). CDR1 and CDR2 (germline): MNHNY, SVGAGI (reference sequence). Trimming stripped 7 bases from V and 7 bases from J, with 17 bases between. The CDR3 has 14 residues. The CDR3 sequence: CASTYGGAGQPQHF. The CDR3 nucleotides read TGTGCCAGCACCTACGGGGGGGCCGGGCAGCCCCAGCATTTT.